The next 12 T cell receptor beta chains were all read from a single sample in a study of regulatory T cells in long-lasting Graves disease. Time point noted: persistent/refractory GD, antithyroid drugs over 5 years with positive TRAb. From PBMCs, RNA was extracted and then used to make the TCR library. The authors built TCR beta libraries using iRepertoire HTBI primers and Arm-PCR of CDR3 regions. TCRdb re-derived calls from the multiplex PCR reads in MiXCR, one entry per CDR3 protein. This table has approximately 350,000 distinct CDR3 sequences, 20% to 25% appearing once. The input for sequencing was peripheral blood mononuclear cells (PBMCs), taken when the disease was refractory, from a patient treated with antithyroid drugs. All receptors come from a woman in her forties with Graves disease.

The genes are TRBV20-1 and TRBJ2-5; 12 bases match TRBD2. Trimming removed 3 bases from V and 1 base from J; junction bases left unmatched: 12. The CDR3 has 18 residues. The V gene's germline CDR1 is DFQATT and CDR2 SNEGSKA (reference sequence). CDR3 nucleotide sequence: TGCAGTGCTAGTATTTCCAGTGGGGGACTAGCGGGCCAAGAGACCCAGTACTTC. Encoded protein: CSASISSGGLAGQETQYF.

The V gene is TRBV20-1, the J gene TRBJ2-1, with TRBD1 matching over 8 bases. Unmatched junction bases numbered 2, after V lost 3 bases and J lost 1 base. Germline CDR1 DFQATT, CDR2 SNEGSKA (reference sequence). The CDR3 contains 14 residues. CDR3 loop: CSARDRASYNEQFF. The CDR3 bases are TGCAGTGCTAGGGACAGGGCTTCCTACAATGAGCAGTTCTTC.

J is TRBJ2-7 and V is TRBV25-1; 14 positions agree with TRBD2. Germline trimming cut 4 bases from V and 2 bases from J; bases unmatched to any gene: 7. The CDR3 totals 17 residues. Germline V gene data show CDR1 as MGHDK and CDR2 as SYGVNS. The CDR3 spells CASSGGLAGAGPYEQYF. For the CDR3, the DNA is TGTGCCAGCAGTGGGGGACTAGCGGGGGCAGGACCCTACGAGCAGTACTTC.

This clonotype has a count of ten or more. The chain's CDR3 is CASSQRANVLTF. CDR3 bases: TGTGCCAGCAGCCAACGGGCCAACGTCCTGACTTTC. V gene TRBV3-1 combines with J gene TRBJ2-6, with unresolved D. This CDR3 is built from 12 residues. In germline, CDR1 is LGHDT, CDR2 YNNKEL (reference sequence). Trimming took off 2 bases at V and 5 bases at J, with 1 base between the two ends.

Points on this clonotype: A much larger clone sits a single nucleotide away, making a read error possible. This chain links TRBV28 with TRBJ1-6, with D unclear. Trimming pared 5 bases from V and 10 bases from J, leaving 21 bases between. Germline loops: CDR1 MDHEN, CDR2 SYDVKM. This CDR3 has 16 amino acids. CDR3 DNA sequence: TGTGCCAGCAGTCCGGAAGGCCTACATAGCAAATCACCCCTCCACTTT. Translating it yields CASSPEGLHSKSPLHF.

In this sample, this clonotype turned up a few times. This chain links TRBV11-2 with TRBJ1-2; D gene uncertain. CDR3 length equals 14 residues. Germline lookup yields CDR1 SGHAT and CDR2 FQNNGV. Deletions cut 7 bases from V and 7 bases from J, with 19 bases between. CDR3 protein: CASKPGSLLSGYTF. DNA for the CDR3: TGTGCCAGCAAGCCGGGATCTCTATTAAGTGGCTACACCTTC.

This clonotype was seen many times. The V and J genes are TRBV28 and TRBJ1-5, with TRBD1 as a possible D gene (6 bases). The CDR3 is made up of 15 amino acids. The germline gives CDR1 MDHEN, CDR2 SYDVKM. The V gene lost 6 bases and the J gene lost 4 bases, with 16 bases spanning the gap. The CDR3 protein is CASSPGGTPNQPQHF. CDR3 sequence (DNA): TGTGCCAGCAGCCCTGGAGGGACACCGAATCAGCCCCAGCATTTT.

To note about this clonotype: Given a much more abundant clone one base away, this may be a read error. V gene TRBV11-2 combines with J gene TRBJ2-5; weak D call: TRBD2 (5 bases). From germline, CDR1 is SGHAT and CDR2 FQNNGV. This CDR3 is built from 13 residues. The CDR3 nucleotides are TGTGCCAGCGGCTTCAGCGGAACAGAGACCCAGTACTTC. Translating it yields CASGFSGTETQYF. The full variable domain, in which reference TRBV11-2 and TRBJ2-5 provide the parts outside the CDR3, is EAGVAQSPRYKIIEKRQSVAFWCNPISGHATLYWYQQILGQGPKLLIQFQNNGVVDDSQLPKDRFSAERLKGVDSTLKIQPAKLEDSAVYLCASGFSGTETQYFGPGTRLLVL.

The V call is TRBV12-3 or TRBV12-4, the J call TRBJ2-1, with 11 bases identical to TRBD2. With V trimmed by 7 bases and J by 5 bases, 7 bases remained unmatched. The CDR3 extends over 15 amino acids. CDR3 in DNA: TGTGCCAGCACCTGGACTAGCGGGCCGCACAATGAGCAGTTCTTC. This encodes CASTWTSGPHNEQFF.

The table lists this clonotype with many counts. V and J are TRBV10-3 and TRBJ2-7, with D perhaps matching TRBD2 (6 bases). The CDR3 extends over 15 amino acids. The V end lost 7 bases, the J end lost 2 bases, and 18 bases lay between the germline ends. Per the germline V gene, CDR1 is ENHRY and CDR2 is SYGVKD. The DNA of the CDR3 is TGTGCCATCACCAGGGACTTATCTGGTGCCTACGAGCAGTACTTC. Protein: CAITRDLSGAYEQYF.

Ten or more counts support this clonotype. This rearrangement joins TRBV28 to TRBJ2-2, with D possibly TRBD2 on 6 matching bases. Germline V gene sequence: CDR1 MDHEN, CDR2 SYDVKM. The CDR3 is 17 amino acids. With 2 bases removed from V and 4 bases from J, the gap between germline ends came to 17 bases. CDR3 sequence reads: CASSLGIWRDGTGELFF. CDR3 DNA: TGTGCCAGCAGTTTAGGAATCTGGCGGGACGGCACCGGGGAGCTGTTTTTT. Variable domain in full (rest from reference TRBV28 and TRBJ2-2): DVKVTQSSRYLVKRTGEKVFLECVQDMDHENMFWYRQDPGLGLRLIYFSYDVKMKEKGDIPEGYSVSREKKERFSLILESASTNQTSMYLCASSLGIWRDGTGELFFGEGSRLTVL.

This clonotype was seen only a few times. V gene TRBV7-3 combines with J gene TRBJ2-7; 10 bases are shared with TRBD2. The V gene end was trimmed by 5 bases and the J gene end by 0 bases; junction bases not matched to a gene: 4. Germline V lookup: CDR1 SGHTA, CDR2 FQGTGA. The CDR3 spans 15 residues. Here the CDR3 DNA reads TGTGCCAGCAGCCCACTAGCGGGATCCTCCTACGAGCAGTACTTC. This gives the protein CASSPLAGSSYEQYF.